One and the same sample provided the 25 T cell receptor beta chains below, sequenced in a study of shared clonotypes between healthy human individuals. Data came from immunoSEQ multiplex PCR; TCRdb stores just in-frame clones and leaves some out. The repertoire holds approximately 980,000 clones, with less than 85% as singletons. The sequenced sample was memory CD4+ T cells sorted from blood. As for subset: CD45RA-negative fraction. The receptors originated from a man aged 18-30 years in good health.

The chain links TRBV2 to TRBJ2-1, with TRBD2 matching 9 bases. Trimming took 6 bases from V and 8 from J; bases not matched to a gene: 8. The germline CDR1 and CDR2 sequences are SNHLY and FYNNEI. The CDR3 extends over 14 amino acids. CDR3 bases: TGTGCCAGCAGCGGGACTAGCTTTGCCGATGAGCAGTTCTTC. It yields the protein CASSGTSFADEQFF. The full variable domain, in which reference TRBV2 and TRBJ2-1 provide the parts outside the CDR3, is EPEVTQTPSHQVTQMGQEVILRCVPISNHLYFYWYRQILGQKVEFLVSFYNNEISEKSEIFDDQFSVERPDGSNFTLKIRSTKLEDSAMYFCASSGTSFADEQFFGPGTRLTVL.

This clone came up once. The chain couples TRBV10-3 to TRBJ1-2; TRBD1 matches at 7 bases. Germline loops: CDR1 ENHRY, CDR2 SYGVKD. The J segment lost 6 bases and the V segment lost 2 bases, leaving 3 bases of the junction unmatched. This CDR3 has 13 residues. The CDR3 region is CAISEPQGNGYTF. CDR3 sequence (DNA): TGTGCCATCAGTGAGCCACAGGGGAATGGCTACACCTTC.

This sequence joins TRBV2 and TRBJ2-3; D ambiguous. This CDR3 region has 10 residues. Germline V gives CDR1 SNHLY, CDR2 FYNNEI. V lost 2 bases and J 7 bases, leaving 1 base between the germline ends. Written as DNA, the CDR3 is TGTGCCAGCAGTGAAAATACGCAGTATTTT. Its protein product is CASSENTQYF.

The genes are TRBV5-6 and TRBJ1-5, with D possibly matching TRBD1 (6 bases). Per germline, CDR1 SGHDT and CDR2 YYEEEE. Between the trimmed V and J ends, which lost 3 bases and 6 bases, there was a span of 16 bases. This CDR3 region has 15 residues. The CDR3 region is CASSSAGASIQPQHF. The CDR3 DNA reads as TGTGCCAGCAGCTCCGCAGGGGCTAGTATTCAGCCCCAGCATTTT.

The rearrangement joins TRBV4-1 to TRBJ2-1; 8 bases map to TRBD1. V dropped 3 bases and J dropped 4; count of bases not matched to a gene: 8. Germline-derived CDR1 and CDR2 are MGHRA and YSYEKL. This CDR3 is built from 16 residues. CDR3 in DNA: TGCGCCAGCAGCCACGCAGGGGGCAGTCTATACAATGAGCAGTTCTTC. This encodes CASSHAGGSLYNEQFF.

The chain employs TRBV18 and TRBJ1-4; D is ambiguous. This CDR3 is built from 20 residues. Trimming left V 2 bases short and J 5 bases short, with 27 bases between. CDR1 is KGHSH and CDR2 is LQKENI in the germline V gene. CDR3 coding DNA: TGTGCCAGCTCACCAGGGAACGGGATGCTCTTGGGATCCATAAATGAAAAACTGTTTTTT. It is translated as CASSPGNGMLLGSINEKLFF.

The CDR3 DNA reads as TGTGCTAGTGGAACCGGCCGGGACAGCTTACAAGAGACCCAGTACTTC. Amino acids: CASGTGRDSLQETQYF. The genes are TRBV12-5 and TRBJ2-5; 7 bases fit TRBD1. The CDR3 sequence is 16 residues long. From germline, CDR1 is LGHNT and CDR2 FRNRAP. After removal of 6 bases from V and 2 bases from J, the junction contained 12 bases not matched to a gene.

The chain carries TRBV7-2 and TRBJ2-5, with TRBD1 as a possible D gene (6 bases). The germline CDR1 and CDR2 sequences are SGHTA and FQGNSA. V lost 5 bases and J lost 0, with 16 bases in between. The CDR3 spans 16 residues. This chain's CDR3 is CASSITGPQYQETQYF. The DNA of the CDR3 is TGTGCCAGCAGCATTACAGGGCCTCAGTACCAAGAGACCCAGTACTTC.

This clone was counted once. The chain links TRBV11-2 to TRBJ2-5; 11 bases match TRBD2. There are 16 residues in the CDR3. From germline, CDR1 is SGHAT and CDR2 FQNNGV. V shed 5 bases, J shed 1 base, and the junction held 6 bases outside the gene matches. CDR3 protein: CASSRLAGGFQETQYF. CDR3 nucleotides: TGTGCCAGCAGCCGTTTAGCGGGGGGGTTCCAAGAGACCCAGTACTTC. The variable domain in full, with the rest retrieved from reference TRBV11-2 and TRBJ2-5, is EAGVAQSPRYKIIEKRQSVAFWCNPISGHATLYWYQQILGQGPKLLIQFQNNGVVDDSQLPKDRFSAERLKGVDSTLKIQPAKLEDSAVYLCASSRLAGGFQETQYFGPGTRLLVL.

The chain joins TRBV10-3 to TRBJ2-1, with TRBD2 matching over 7 bases. The CDR3 contains 13 residues. From germline, CDR1 is ENHRY and CDR2 SYGVKD. J was trimmed by 6 bases and V by 10 bases; bases with no gene match: 9. The CDR3 bases are TGTGCCAACCGGGCGGGAGCAGGCAATGAGCAGTTCTTC. The encoded protein is CANRAGAGNEQFF.

V usage is TRBV6-1 and J usage is TRBJ1-4; D not resolved. The germline CDR1 and CDR2 sequences are MNHNS and SASEGT. V gave up 6 bases and J gave up 0 bases, with 5 bases separating them. The CDR3 contains 13 residues. CDR3 region: CASRWATNEKLFF. The CDR3, as DNA: TGTGCCAGCAGATGGGCAACTAATGAAAAACTGTTTTTT.

Concerning this clone: Other DNA variants within this sample encode the same CDR3. The V call is TRBV6-5, the J call TRBJ1-1, with D possibly TRBD1 on 6 matching bases. The V end was cut by 0 bases, the J end by 1 base, with 9 bases between. The CDR3 length is 15 residues. Germline V CDR1 and CDR2: MNHEY, SVGAGI. The DNA for the CDR3 is TGTGCCAGCAGTTACTCGACAGGAGCGAACACTGAAGCTTTCTTT. Its translation is CASSYSTGANTEAFF.

The chain joins TRBV2 to TRBJ2-3; D ambiguous. The CDR3 has 13 residues. The germline V and J ends were trimmed by 6 bases and 6 bases, with 13 bases remaining between them. Germline-derived CDR1 and CDR2 are SNHLY and FYNNEI. The CDR3 DNA follows: TGTGCCAGCAGGGCAGGAGCCAGGGATACGCAGTATTTT. The encoded protein is CASRAGARDTQYF.

CDR3 in amino acids: CASSRSTATNYGYTF. The DNA of the CDR3 is TGTGCCAGCAGTCGTTCGACAGCAACTAACTATGGCTACACCTTC. V gene TRBV9 combines with J gene TRBJ1-2; a possible D gene is TRBD1 (5 bases). V lost 5 bases and J 0 bases, leaving 14 bases between the germline ends. The germline V gene encodes CDR1 SGDLS and CDR2 YYNGEE. The CDR3 has 15 residues.

This clone was counted at least ten times. The J gene is TRBJ1-2, the V gene TRBV6-1; no reliable D call. The V gene lost 1 base and the J gene lost 1 base, with 10 bases spanning the gap. This CDR3 spans 15 amino acids. CDR1 and CDR2 from the germline V gene are MNHNS and SASEGT. The CDR3 region is CASSEVTSVNYGYTF. For the CDR3, the DNA is TGTGCCAGCAGTGAAGTAACCTCGGTTAACTATGGCTACACCTTC.

V usage is TRBV30 and J usage is TRBJ1-2; D gene uncertain. This CDR3 contains 13 residues. Deletions cut 2 bases from V and 3 bases from J, with 10 bases between. Germline V gene sequence: CDR1 GTSNPN, CDR2 SVGIG (reference sequence). CDR3 DNA sequence: TGTGCCTGGAGTACGGGATTTGACTATGGCTACACCTTC. The encoded protein is CAWSTGFDYGYTF.

The chain carries TRBV12-5 and TRBJ2-3; D could derive from TRBD1 or TRBD2 (5 bases each). The CDR3 runs 16 residues. The V and J ends lost 0 bases and 1 base respectively, with 11 bases between them. CDR1 LGHNT and CDR2 FRNRAP come from the germline V gene. CDR3 in DNA: TGTGCTAGTGGTTTGGTACTGGGGGTTGGCACAGATACGCAGTATTTT. As protein: CASGLVLGVGTDTQYF.

V and J are TRBV18 and TRBJ1-2; weak D call: TRBD1 (5 bases). This CDR3 region has 15 residues. Trimming cost V 2 bases and J 0 bases, with 10 bases left between them. Germline V lookup: CDR1 KGHSH, CDR2 LQKENI. DNA of the CDR3: TGTGCCAGCTCACCAGGGGCGGGAACTAACTATGGCTACACCTTC. Protein: CASSPGAGTNYGYTF.

This clone occurred a few times. The identical CDR3 is also encoded by other nucleotide sequences in the sample. The rearrangement uses TRBV29-1 and TRBJ1-1, with D uncertain. Trimming cost V 4 bases and J 0 bases, with 3 bases left between them. Germline CDR1 reads SQVTM; CDR2 reads ANQGSEA. The CDR3 contains 11 residues. The CDR3 sequence: CSVALNTEAFF. CDR3 in DNA: TGCAGCGTTGCATTGAACACTGAAGCTTTCTTT.

With regard to this clone: The sample has other DNA sequences that encode this CDR3 too. The chain carries TRBV10-3 and TRBJ2-7, with TRBD2 matching over 8 bases. Trimming cost V 3 bases and J 0 bases; bases outside gene matches: 1. This CDR3 comprises 14 residues. Germline V gene data show CDR1 as ENHRY and CDR2 as SYGVKD. CDR3 bases: TGTGCCATCAGTGAAAGCGGGGGCTCCTACGAGCAGTACTTC. This codes for CAISESGGSYEQYF.

The J gene is TRBJ2-1, the V gene TRBV7-8; TRBD2 matches 11 bases. Germline trimming cut 0 bases from V and 8 bases from J; bases unmatched to any gene: 9. The CDR3 totals 17 residues. The germline V gene has CDR1 SGHVS and CDR2 FQNEAQ. The DNA of the CDR3 is TGTGCCAGCAGCTTAGCGATTAGCGGGGGGGCCGAGGATGAGCAGTTCTTC. Protein: CASSLAISGGAEDEQFF.

V gene TRBV7-2 combines with J gene TRBJ2-2, with D possibly being TRBD1 (6 bases). Per the germline V gene, CDR1 is SGHTA and CDR2 is FQGNSA. V was pared by 1 base and J by 13 bases, with 10 bases between. This CDR3 has 12 residues. The CDR3 region is CASSLVGGALFF. The CDR3 nucleotides read TGTGCCAGCAGCTTAGTAGGGGGTGCGCTGTTTTTT.

Note on this clone: In the same sample, other DNA sequences code for this CDR3. J is TRBJ1-2 and V is TRBV5-1; D is uncertain. This CDR3 spans 13 amino acids. Germline V gene sequence: CDR1 SGHRS, CDR2 YFSETQ. The V end lost 2 bases, the J end lost 2 bases, and 7 bases lay between the germline ends. The CDR3 DNA follows: TGCGCCAGCAGCTTAGACACAAACTATGGCTACACCTTC. Its translation is CASSLDTNYGYTF.

The chain recombines TRBV5-5 with TRBJ1-5; D is unclear. V lost 7 bases, J lost 1 base, and 12 bases lay in between. From germline, CDR1 is SGHKS and CDR2 YYEKEE (reference sequence). The length of the CDR3 is 14 residues. In nucleotides, the CDR3 is TGTGCCAGCTCTCCCGGTGGGAGCAATCAGCCCCAGCATTTT. Its protein product is CASSPGGSNQPQHF. The whole variable domain, filled in from reference TRBV5-5 and TRBJ1-5, reads DAGVTQSPTHLIKTRGQQVTLRCSPISGHKSVSWYQQVLGQGPQFIFQYYEKEERGRGNFPDRFSARQFPNYSSELNVNALLLGDSALYLCASSPGGSNQPQHFGDGTRLSIL.

This sequence joins TRBV29-1 and TRBJ1-4; D ambiguous. Trimming stripped 7 bases from V and 7 bases from J, with 7 bases between. The CDR3 is 10 amino acids. Per the germline V gene, CDR1 is SQVTM and CDR2 is ANQGSEA. In DNA form, the CDR3 reads TGCAGCGCAATAGCTGAAAAACTGTTTTTT. Its protein product is CSAIAEKLFF.